The 18 T cell receptor beta chains listed next were all sequenced from one sample in a study of T cells in narcolepsy. The data were produced by immunoSEQ multiplex PCR, yet TCRdb's version contains in-frame clones alone and is incomplete. The sample has fewer than 35,000 clones, 78% seen once. Specimen: CD45RA- memory CD4+ T cells from PBMCs. These receptors were obtained from a human donor with narcolepsy.

The V and J genes are TRBV7-2 and TRBJ1-5, with D possibly being TRBD1 (5 bases). The V and J ends lost 4 bases and 1 base respectively, with 14 bases between them. The CDR3 is 16 residues long. Germline assignment: CDR1 SGHTA and CDR2 FQGNSA. The CDR3 sequence is CASSSGAGRSNQPQHF. For the CDR3, the DNA is TGTGCCAGCAGCTCCGGGGCGGGTCGAAGCAATCAGCCCCAGCATTTT.

The chain combines TRBV7-8 with TRBJ1-1; possibly TRBD1 for D (6 bases). The CDR3 extends over 13 amino acids. CDR1 is SGHVS, CDR2 FQNEAQ, per germline. Trimming shortened V by 5 bases and J by 3 bases, and 10 bases separated the two germline ends. This CDR3 reads CASSPDRYTEAFF. Written as DNA, the CDR3 is TGTGCCAGCAGCCCGGACAGATACACTGAAGCTTTCTTT.

This clone was counted between two and nine times. This chain joins TRBV7-9 and TRBJ1-5, with 11 bases matching TRBD1. The CDR3 loop spans 13 amino acids. Per the germline V gene, CDR1 is SEHNR and CDR2 is FQNEAQ (reference sequence). The V gene end was trimmed by 5 bases and the J gene end by 6 bases; junction bases not matched to a gene: 0. DNA for the CDR3: TGTGCCAGCAGCGGGACAGGGGGTCAGCCCCAGCATTTT. Protein product: CASSGTGGQPQHF.

Comments on this clone: Other DNA sequences of this sample code for an identical CDR3. The chain employs TRBV4-1 and TRBJ1-2, with 10 bases matching TRBD1. Germline CDR1 reads MGHRA; CDR2 reads YSYEKL. V shed 1 base, J shed 4 bases, and the junction held 3 bases outside the gene matches. This CDR3 spans 15 amino acids. Here the CDR3 reads CASSQAGQGSYGYTF. The CDR3 nucleotides read TGCGCCAGCAGCCAAGCGGGACAGGGGAGCTATGGCTACACCTTC.

The rearrangement links TRBV5-6 to TRBJ1-2; D ambiguous. This CDR3 has 14 amino acids. V lost 0 bases and J lost 0, with 6 bases in between. Germline V CDR1 and CDR2: SGHDT, YYEEEE. CDR3 residues: CASSLGGSNYGYTF. In DNA, the CDR3 is TGTGCCAGCAGCTTGGGGGGATCTAACTATGGCTACACCTTC.

The chain couples TRBV30 to TRBJ2-3, with a weak D call TRBD2 (6 bases). V was trimmed by 2 bases and J by 2 bases, leaving 11 bases between them. The germline CDR1 and CDR2 sequences are GTSNPN and SVGIG (reference sequence). This CDR3 has 14 residues. The chain's CDR3 is CAWSRGLNTDTQYF. CDR3 in DNA: TGTGCCTGGAGTCGGGGACTCAACACAGATACGCAGTATTTT.

The chain employs TRBV2 and TRBJ2-7; 8 bases are shared with TRBD2. The CDR3 loop spans 16 amino acids. V was pared by 6 bases and J by 1 base, with 11 bases of the junction left unmatched. The V gene's germline CDR1 is SNHLY and CDR2 FYNNEI. CDR3 sequence reads: CASRGGYSGNSYEQYF. The CDR3 DNA follows: TGTGCCAGCAGAGGGGGGTATAGCGGGAATTCCTACGAGCAGTACTTC.

The chain recombines TRBV11-2 with TRBJ2-7; D uncertain. V was cut by 0 bases and J by 0 bases, with 6 bases left in between. Germline-derived CDR1 and CDR2 are SGHAT and FQNNGV. The CDR3 is made up of 14 amino acids. CDR3 in DNA: TGTGCCAGCAGCTTAGACGGCAGCTCCTACGAGCAGTACTTC. Its translation is CASSLDGSSYEQYF.

This clone was recorded once. The gene calls are TRBV7-8 and TRBJ1-4, with D perhaps TRBD1 (5 bases). Trimming removed 8 bases from V and 0 bases from J, with 10 bases in between. From germline, CDR1 is SGHVS and CDR2 FQNEAQ. The CDR3 is 14 amino acids. The CDR3 loop is CASVRQPTNEKLFF. CDR3 coding DNA: TGTGCCAGCGTCCGACAGCCAACTAATGAAAAACTGTTTTTT.

This clone showed up just a few times. The V and J genes are TRBV18 and TRBJ2-5; 13 nucleotides match TRBD2. With V trimmed by 2 bases and J by 1 base, 4 bases remained unmatched. The V gene's germline CDR1 is KGHSH and CDR2 LQKENI. This CDR3 contains 17 residues. The CDR3 is CASSPGLAGAIQETQYF. CDR3 DNA sequence: TGTGCCAGCTCACCAGGACTAGCGGGGGCCATCCAAGAGACCCAGTACTTC.

The rearrangement uses TRBV7-2 and TRBJ1-3, with no clear D. Germline V gives CDR1 SGHTA, CDR2 FQGNSA. The CDR3 is 16 residues long. Trimming removed 1 base at V and 2 bases at J, with 12 bases between. CDR3 amino acids: CASSLEGAVAGNTIYF. CDR3 coding DNA: TGTGCCAGCAGCTTAGAAGGCGCGGTCGCTGGAAACACCATATATTTT.

The J gene is TRBJ2-3, the V gene TRBV5-4; D gene ambiguous. The V gene lost 0 bases and the J gene lost 5 bases, with 4 bases spanning the gap. Germline V gene data show CDR1 as SGHNT and CDR2 as YYREEE (reference sequence). CDR3 size: 12 residues. The CDR3 nucleotides read TGTGCCAGCAGCTTGGAGGGAGATACGCAGTATTTT. This sequence encodes CASSLEGDTQYF. Looking up the rest from reference TRBV5-4 and TRBJ2-3 gives the full variable domain: ETGVTQSPTHLIKTRGQQVTLRCSSQSGHNTVSWYQQALGQGPQFIFQYYREEENGRGNFPPRFSGLQFPNYSSELNVNALELDDSALYLCASSLEGDTQYFGPGTRLTVL.

The chain is built from TRBV11-3 and TRBJ1-1; TRBD1 is a possible D gene (5 bases). Trimming took 5 bases from V and 5 from J, leaving 12 bases between them. Germline CDR1 and CDR2: SGHNT and YENEEA. The CDR3 is 13 residues long. CDR3 DNA: TGTGCCAGCAGCCCCAGGGATGGGACTGAAGCTTTCTTT. Encoded protein: CASSPRDGTEAFF. Filled out from reference TRBV11-3 and TRBJ1-1, the complete variable domain reads EAGVVQSPRYKIIEKKQPVAFWCNPISGHNTLYWYLQNLGQGPELLIRYENEEAVDDSQLPKDRFSAERLKGVDSTLKIQPAELGDSAVYLCASSPRDGTEAFFGQGTRLTVV.

The rearrangement joins TRBV5-4 to TRBJ1-1; weak D call: TRBD1 (6 bases). Germline V gene sequence: CDR1 SGHNT, CDR2 YYREEE (reference sequence). Trimming stripped 4 bases from V and 6 bases from J, with 19 bases between. This CDR3 has 15 residues. The DNA for the CDR3 is TGTGCCAGCAGCCTTACAGGGTTGGGGGATGCTGAAGCTTTCTTT. The encoded protein is CASSLTGLGDAEAFF. Full variable domain (remainder filled in from reference TRBV5-4 and TRBJ1-1): ETGVTQSPTHLIKTRGQQVTLRCSSQSGHNTVSWYQQALGQGPQFIFQYYREEENGRGNFPPRFSGLQFPNYSSELNVNALELDDSALYLCASSLTGLGDAEAFFGQGTRLTVV.

In this sample, this clone is medium-sized (0.01 to 0.1%). This sequence joins TRBV6-5 and TRBJ1-1, with D perhaps TRBD1 (5 bases). CDR1 and CDR2 (germline): MNHEY, SVGAGI. The CDR3 runs 13 residues. Trimming cost V 7 bases and J 3 bases, with 12 bases left between them. CDR3 region: CASTQGGYTEAFF. The CDR3 coding sequence is TGTGCCAGCACCCAGGGAGGTTACACTGAAGCTTTCTTT.

This chain links TRBV7-2 with TRBJ2-3, with TRBD2 matching over 11 bases. With 5 bases clipped from V and 6 bases from J, the junction kept 10 bases outside the gene matches. The CDR3 is 16 residues long. Germline CDR1 reads SGHTA; CDR2 reads FQGNSA. The CDR3 loop is CASSDRLAGYTDTQYF. In DNA, the CDR3 is TGTGCCAGCAGCGACAGACTAGCGGGGTATACTGATACGCAGTATTTT.

This chain joins TRBV6-6 and TRBJ1-5, with 11 bases that match TRBD1. This CDR3 has 15 residues. The germline CDR1 and CDR2 sequences are MNHNY and SVGAGI (reference sequence). Trimming at V came to 5 bases and at J to 4 bases, leaving 4 bases not matched to a gene. In nucleotides, the CDR3 is TGTGCCAGCAGTGAGGACAGGGGGCAGAATCAGCCCCAGCATTTT. Translating it yields CASSEDRGQNQPQHF.

The rearrangement uses TRBV2 and TRBJ2-1; D may match TRBD1 or TRBD2 (5 bases each). V lost 3 bases, J lost 7 bases, and 7 bases lay in between. The CDR3 has 12 residues. From germline, CDR1 is SNHLY and CDR2 FYNNEI. The CDR3 DNA sequence: TGTGCCAGCAGTGAGAGGGGTAATGAGCAGTTCTTC. This sequence encodes CASSERGNEQFF.